The sequence of this T cell receptor beta chain was determined in a study of blood T cells in healthy people across ages. Each donor was a healthy Caucasian individual from Russia, aged about 6 to 95. Then a second PCR, running roughly 7 to 12 cycles, was carried out with a sample-barcoded 5' primer and a J-beta primer mix. TCRdb reprocessed the 5' RACE reads via MiXCR and lists one record per CDR3 protein. The sample carries over 1,500,000 distinct CDR3 sequences, 39% recorded once. CDR3 length equals 15 residues. V was pared by 11 bases and J by 1 base, with 18 bases between. CDR1 is MNHNY and CDR2 is SVGAGI in the germline V gene (reference sequence). Study conclusions and caveats: Roughly linear age-related decline in beta diversity appeared, significant by age about 40. Fewer expanded clones and more diversity marked long-lived versus aged donors.

This clonotype turned up a few times. What it binds is not known. The specimen was blood. This receptor was identified in a human donor in good health. The chain couples TRBV6-6 to TRBJ1-5, with D perhaps matching TRBD1 (6 bases). CDR3 coding DNA: TGTGCCGTGGGGGCAGCTACTGGGAGCAATCAGCCCCAGCATTTT. It translates to CAVGAATGSNQPQHF.